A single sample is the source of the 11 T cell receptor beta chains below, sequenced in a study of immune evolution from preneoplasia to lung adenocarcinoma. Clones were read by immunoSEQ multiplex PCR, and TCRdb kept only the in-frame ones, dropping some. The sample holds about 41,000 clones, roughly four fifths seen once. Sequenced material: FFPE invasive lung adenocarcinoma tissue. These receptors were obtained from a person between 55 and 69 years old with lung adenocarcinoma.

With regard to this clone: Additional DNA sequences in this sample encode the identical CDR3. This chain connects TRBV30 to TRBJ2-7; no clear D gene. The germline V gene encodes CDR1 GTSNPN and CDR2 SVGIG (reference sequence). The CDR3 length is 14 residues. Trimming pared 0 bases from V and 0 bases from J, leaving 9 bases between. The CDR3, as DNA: TGTGCCTGGAGTGTGGGCGGCAGCTCCTACGAGCAGTACTTC. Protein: CAWSVGGSSYEQYF. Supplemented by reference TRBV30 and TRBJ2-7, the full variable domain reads SQTIHQWPATLVQPVGSPLSLECTVEGTSNPNLYWYRQAAGRGLQLLFYSVGIGQISSEVPQNLSASRPQDRQFILSSKKLLLSDSGFYLCAWSVGGSSYEQYFGPGTRLTVT.

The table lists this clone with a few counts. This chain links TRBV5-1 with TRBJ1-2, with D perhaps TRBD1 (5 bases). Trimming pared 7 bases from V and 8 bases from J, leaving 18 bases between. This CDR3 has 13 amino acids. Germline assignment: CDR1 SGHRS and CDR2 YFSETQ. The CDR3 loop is CASSKGQGSGYTF. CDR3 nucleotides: TGCGCCAGCTCGAAGGGGCAGGGTAGCGGCTACACCTTC.

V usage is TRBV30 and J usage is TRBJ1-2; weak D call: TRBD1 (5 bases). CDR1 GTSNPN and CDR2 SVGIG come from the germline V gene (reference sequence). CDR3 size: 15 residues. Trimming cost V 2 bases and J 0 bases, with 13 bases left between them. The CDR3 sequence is CAWSPYRRSNYGYTF. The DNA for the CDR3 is TGTGCCTGGAGTCCGTACAGGCGATCTAACTATGGCTACACCTTC.

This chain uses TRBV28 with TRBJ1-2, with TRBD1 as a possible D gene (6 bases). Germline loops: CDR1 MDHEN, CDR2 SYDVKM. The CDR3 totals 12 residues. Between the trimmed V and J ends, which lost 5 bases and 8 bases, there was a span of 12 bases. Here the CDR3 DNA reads TGTGCCAGCAGTCGGGACATCTTAGGCTACACCTTC. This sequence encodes CASSRDILGYTF.

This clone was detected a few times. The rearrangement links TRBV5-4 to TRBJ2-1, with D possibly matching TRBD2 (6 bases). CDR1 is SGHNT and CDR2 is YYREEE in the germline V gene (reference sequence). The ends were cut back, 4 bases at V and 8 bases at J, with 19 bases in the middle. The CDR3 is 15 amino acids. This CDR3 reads CASSLAGASGDEQFF. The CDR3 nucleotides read TGTGCCAGCAGCCTGGCCGGGGCCTCGGGGGATGAGCAGTTCTTC.

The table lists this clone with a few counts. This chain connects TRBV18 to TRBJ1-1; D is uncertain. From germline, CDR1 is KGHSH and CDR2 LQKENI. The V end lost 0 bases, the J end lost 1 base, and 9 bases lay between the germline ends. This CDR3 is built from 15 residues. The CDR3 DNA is TGTGCCAGCTCACCACCTGGACGGCAGAACACTGAAGCTTTCTTT. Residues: CASSPPGRQNTEAFF.

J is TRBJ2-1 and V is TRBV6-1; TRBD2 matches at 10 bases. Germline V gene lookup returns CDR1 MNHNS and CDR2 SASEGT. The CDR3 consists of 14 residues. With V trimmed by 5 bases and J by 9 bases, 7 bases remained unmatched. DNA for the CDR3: TGTGCCAGCAGTCTCCTAGCGGGAGCGGGTGAGCAGTTCTTC. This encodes CASSLLAGAGEQFF.

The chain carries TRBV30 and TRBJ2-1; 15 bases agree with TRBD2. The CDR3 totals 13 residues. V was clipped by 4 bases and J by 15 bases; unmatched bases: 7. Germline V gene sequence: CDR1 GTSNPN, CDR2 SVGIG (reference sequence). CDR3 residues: CAWNTGTSGRRFF. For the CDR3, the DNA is TGTGCCTGGAATACCGGGACTAGCGGGAGGAGGTTCTTC.

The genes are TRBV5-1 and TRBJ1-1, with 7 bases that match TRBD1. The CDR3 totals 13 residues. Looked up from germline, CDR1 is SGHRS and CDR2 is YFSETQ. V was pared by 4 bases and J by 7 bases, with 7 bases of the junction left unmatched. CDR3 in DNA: TGCGCCAGCAGCACTGGGACAGTTCTTGAAGCTTTCTTT. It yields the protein CASSTGTVLEAFF.

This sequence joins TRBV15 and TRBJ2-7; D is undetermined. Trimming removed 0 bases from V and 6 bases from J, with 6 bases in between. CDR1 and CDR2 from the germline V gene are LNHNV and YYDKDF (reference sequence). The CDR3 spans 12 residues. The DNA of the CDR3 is TGTGCCACCAGCAGAGATCATGGCGAGCAGTACTTC. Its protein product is CATSRDHGEQYF.

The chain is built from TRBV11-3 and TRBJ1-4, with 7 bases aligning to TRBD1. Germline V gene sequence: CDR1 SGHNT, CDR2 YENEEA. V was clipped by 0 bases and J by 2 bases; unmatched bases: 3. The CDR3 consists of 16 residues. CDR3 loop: CASSLEGGGTNEKLFF. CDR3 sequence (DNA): TGTGCCAGCAGCTTAGAAGGAGGGGGCACTAATGAAAAACTGTTTTTT.